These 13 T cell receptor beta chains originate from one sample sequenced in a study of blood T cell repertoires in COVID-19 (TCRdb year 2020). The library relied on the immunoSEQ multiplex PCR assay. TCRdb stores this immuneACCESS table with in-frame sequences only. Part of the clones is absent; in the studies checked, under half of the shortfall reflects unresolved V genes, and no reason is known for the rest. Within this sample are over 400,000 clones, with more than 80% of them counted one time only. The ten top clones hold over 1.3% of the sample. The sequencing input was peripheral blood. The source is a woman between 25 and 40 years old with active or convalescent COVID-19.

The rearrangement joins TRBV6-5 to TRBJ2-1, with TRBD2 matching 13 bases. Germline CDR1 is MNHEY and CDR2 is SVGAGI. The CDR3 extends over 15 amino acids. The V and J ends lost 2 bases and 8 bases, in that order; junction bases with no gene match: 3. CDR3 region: CASSYRLAGGHEQFF. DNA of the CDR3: TGTGCCAGCAGTTACAGACTAGCGGGGGGCCATGAGCAGTTCTTC.

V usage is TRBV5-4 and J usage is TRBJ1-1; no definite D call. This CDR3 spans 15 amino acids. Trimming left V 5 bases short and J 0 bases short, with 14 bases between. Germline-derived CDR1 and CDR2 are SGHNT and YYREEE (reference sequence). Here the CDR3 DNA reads TGTGCCAGCAGTGGGAGAGAGGGCTTGAACACTGAAGCTTTCTTT. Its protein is CASSGREGLNTEAFF. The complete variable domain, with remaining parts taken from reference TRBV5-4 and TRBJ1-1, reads ETGVTQSPTHLIKTRGQQVTLRCSSQSGHNTVSWYQQALGQGPQFIFQYYREEENGRGNFPPRFSGLQFPNYSSELNVNALELDDSALYLCASSGREGLNTEAFFGQGTRLTVV.

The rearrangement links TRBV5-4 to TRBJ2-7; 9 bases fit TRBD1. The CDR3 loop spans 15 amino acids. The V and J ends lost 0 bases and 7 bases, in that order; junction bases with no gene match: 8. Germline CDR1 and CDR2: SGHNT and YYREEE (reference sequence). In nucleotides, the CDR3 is TGTGCCAGCAGCTTGGTGGGACAGGGTTACGGGGAGCAGTACTTC. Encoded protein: CASSLVGQGYGEQYF.

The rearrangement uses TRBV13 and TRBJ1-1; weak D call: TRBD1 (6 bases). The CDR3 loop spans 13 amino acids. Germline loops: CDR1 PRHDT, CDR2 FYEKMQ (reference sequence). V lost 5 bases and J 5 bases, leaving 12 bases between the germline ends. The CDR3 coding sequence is TGTGCCAGCAGCCCCAGGGGATTAACTGAAGCTTTCTTT. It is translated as CASSPRGLTEAFF. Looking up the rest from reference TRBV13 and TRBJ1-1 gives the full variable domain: AAGVIQSPRHLIKEKRETATLKCYPIPRHDTVYWYQQGPGQDPQFLISFYEKMQSDKGSIPDRFSAQQFSDYHSELNMSSLELGDSALYFCASSPRGLTEAFFGQGTRLTVV.

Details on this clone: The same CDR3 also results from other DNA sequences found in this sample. CDR3 loop: CASSIAGQGGYEQYF. As DNA, the CDR3 is TGTGCCAGTAGTATAGCGGGACAGGGGGGCTACGAGCAGTACTTC. The chain joins TRBV19 to TRBJ2-7; 11 bases fit TRBD1. Germline V gene sequence: CDR1 LNHDA, CDR2 SQIVND (reference sequence). V gave up 1 base and J gave up 3 bases; unmatched junction bases: 2. The CDR3 length is 15 residues.

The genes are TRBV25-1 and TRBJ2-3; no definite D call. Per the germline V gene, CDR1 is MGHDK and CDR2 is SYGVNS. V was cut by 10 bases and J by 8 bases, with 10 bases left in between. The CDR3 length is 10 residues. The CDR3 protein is CATSPGTQYF. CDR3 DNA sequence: TGTGCCACCTCACCGGGTACGCAGTATTTT.

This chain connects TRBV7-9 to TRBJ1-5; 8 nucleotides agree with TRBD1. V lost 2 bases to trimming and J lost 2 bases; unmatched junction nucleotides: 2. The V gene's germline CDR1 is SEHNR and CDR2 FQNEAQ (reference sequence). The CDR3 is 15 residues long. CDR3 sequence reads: CASSLTDRGNQPQHF. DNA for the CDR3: TGTGCCAGCAGCTTAACGGACAGGGGCAATCAGCCCCAGCATTTT.

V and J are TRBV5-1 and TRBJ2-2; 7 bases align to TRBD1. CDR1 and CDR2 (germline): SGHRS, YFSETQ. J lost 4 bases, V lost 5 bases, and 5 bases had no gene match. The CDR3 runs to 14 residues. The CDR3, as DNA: TGCGCCAGCAGAAAGGGGGCCTCCACCGGGGAGCTGTTTTTT. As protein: CASRKGASTGELFF.

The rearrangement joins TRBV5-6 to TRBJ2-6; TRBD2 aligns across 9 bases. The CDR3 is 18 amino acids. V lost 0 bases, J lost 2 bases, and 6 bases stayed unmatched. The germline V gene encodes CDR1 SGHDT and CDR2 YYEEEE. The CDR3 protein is CASSLASGRPTGANVLTF. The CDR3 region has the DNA TGTGCCAGCAGCTTGGCCAGCGGGAGGCCCACTGGGGCCAACGTCCTGACTTTC.

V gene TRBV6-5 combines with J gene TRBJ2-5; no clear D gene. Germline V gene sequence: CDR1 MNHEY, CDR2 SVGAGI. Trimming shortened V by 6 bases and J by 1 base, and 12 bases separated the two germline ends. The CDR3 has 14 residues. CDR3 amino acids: CASRSRLGQETQYF. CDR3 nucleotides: TGTGCCAGCAGATCCAGACTGGGCCAAGAGACCCAGTACTTC.

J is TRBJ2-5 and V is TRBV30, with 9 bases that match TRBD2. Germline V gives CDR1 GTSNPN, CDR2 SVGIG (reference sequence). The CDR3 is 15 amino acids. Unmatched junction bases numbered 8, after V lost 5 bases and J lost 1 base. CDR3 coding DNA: TGTGCCTGGGCTAAAAGCGGGAGGCTCCAAGAGACCCAGTACTTC. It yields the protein CAWAKSGRLQETQYF.

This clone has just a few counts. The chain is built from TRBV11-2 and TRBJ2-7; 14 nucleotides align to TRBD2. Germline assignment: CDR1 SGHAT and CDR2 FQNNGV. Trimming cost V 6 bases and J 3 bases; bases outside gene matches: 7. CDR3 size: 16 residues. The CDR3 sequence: CASSFATSGGVYEQYF. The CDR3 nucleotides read TGTGCCAGCAGTTTCGCGACTAGCGGGGGGGTCTACGAGCAGTACTTC.

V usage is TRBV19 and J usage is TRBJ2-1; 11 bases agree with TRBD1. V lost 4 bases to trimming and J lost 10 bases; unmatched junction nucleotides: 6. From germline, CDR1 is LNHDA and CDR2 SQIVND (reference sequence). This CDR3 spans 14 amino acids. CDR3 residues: CASSTDRGPREQFF. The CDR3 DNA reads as TGTGCCAGTAGTACGGACAGGGGGCCAAGGGAGCAGTTCTTC.